The clone carrying this T cell receptor beta chain was seen a single time. With random hexamers, reverse transcription was performed on about 0.5 to 1 ug of RNA. MiXCR, run by TCRdb on the immunoSEQ multiplex PCR reads, gives a single entry per CDR3 protein. The sample records about 180,000 distinct CDR3 sequences, 90% to 95% being singletons. These data originate in a study of CD8 T cells in Susac syndrome. The ends were cut back, 2 bases at V and 0 bases at J, with 9 bases in the middle. The CDR3 extends over 15 amino acids. Germline CDR1 LGHDT, CDR2 YNNKEL (reference sequence). The V gene is TRBV3-1, the J gene TRBJ2-3; no clear D gene. What was sequenced was CD4+ T cells from PBMCs. This TCR was recovered from a human donor with Susac syndrome. Here the CDR3 reads CASSQTRTSTDTQYF. The CDR3 bases are TGTGCCAGCAGCCAAACCAGAACTAGCACAGATACGCAGTATTTT.